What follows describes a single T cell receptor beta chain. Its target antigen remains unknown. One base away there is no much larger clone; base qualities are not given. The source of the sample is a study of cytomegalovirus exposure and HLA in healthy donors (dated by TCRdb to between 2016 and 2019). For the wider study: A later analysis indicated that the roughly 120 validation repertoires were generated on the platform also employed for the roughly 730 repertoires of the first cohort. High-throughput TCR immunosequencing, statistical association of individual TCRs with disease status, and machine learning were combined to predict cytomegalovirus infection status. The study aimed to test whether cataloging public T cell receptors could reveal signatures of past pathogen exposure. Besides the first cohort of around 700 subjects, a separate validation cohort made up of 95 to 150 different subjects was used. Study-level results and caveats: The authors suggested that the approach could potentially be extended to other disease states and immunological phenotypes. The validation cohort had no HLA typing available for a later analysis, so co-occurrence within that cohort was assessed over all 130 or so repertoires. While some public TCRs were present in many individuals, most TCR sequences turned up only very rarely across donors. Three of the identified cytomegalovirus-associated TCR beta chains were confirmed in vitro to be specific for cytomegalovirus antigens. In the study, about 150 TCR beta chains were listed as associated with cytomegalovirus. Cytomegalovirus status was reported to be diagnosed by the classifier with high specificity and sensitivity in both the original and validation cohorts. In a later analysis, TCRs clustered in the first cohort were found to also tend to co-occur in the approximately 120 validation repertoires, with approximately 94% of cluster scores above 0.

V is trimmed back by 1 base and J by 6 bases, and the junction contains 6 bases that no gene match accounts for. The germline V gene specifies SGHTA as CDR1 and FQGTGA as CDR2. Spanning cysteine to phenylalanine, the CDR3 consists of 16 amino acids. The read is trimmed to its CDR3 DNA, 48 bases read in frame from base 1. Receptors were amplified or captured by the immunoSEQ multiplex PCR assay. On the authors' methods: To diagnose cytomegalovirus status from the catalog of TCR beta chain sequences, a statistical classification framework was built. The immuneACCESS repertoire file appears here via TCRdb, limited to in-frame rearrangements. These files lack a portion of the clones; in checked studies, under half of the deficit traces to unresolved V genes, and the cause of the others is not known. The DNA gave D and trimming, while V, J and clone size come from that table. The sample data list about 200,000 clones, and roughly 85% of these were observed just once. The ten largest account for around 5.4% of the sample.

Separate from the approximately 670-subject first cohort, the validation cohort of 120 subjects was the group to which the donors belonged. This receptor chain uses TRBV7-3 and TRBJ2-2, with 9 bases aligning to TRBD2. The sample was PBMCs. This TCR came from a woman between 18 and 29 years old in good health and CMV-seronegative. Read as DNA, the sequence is TGTGCCAGCAGCTTAAATGGCGAGCGGGAGGCCGGGGAGCTGTTTTTT. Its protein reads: CASSLNGEREAGELFF.